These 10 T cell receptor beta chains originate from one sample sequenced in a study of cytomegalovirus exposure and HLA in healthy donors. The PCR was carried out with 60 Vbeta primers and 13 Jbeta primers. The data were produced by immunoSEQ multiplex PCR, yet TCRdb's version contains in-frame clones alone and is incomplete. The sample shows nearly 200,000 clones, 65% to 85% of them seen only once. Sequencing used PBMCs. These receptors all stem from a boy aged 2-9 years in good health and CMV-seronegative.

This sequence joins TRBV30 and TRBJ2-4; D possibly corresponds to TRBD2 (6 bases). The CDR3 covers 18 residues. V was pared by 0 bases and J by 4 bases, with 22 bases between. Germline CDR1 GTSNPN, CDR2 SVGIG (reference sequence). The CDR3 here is CAWSVERATSGKKNIQYF. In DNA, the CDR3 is TGTGCCTGGAGTGTAGAAAGAGCGACTAGTGGTAAAAAAAACATTCAGTACTTC.

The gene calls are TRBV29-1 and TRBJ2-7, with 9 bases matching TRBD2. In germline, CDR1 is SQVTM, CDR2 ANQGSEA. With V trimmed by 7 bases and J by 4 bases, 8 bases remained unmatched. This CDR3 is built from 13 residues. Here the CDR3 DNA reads TGCAGCGCTGCCGGGACTAGCTGGTACGAGCAGTACTTC. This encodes CSAAGTSWYEQYF.

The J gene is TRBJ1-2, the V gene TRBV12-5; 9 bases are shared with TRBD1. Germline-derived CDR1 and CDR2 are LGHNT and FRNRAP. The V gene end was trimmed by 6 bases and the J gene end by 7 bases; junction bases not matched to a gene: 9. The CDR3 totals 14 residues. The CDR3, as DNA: TGTGCTAGTGGGCCGTTGACAGGGGGTGGTGGCTACACCTTC. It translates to CASGPLTGGGGYTF.

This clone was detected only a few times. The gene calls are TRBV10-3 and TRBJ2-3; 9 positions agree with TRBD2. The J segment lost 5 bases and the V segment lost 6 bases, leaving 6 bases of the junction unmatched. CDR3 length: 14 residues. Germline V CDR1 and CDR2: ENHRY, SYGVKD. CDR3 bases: TGTGCCATCAGAACTAGCGGGCCAGAAGATACGCAGTATTTT. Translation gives CAIRTSGPEDTQYF.

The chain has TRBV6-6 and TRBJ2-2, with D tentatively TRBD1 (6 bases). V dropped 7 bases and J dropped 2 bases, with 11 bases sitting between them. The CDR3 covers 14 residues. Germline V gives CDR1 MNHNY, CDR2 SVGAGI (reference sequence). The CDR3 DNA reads TGTGCCAGCAAGAGACAGGTTAACACCGGGGAGCTGTTTTTT. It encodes CASKRQVNTGELFF.

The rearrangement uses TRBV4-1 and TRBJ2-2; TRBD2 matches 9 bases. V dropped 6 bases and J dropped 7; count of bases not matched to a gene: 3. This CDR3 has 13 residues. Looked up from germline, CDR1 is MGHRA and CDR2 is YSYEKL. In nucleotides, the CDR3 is TGCGCCAGCAGTATAGCGGGGGACGGGGAGCTGTTTTTT. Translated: CASSIAGDGELFF.

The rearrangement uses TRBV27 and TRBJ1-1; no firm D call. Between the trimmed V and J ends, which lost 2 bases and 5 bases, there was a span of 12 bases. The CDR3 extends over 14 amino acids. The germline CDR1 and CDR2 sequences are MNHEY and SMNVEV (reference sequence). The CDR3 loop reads CASSLARMGTEAFF. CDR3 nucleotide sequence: TGTGCCAGCAGTTTAGCCAGGATGGGTACTGAAGCTTTCTTT.

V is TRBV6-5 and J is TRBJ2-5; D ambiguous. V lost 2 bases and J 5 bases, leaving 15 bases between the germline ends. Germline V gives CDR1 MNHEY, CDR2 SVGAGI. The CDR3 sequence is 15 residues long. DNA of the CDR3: TGTGCCAGCAGTTACCGGCGGCGGCCCCGGGAGACCCAGTACTTC. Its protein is CASSYRRRPRETQYF.

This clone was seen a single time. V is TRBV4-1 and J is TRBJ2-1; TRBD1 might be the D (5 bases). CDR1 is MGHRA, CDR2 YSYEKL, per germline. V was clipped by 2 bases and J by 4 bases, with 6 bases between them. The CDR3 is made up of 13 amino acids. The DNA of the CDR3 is TGCGCCAGCAGCCAACGACAGTACAATGAGCAGTTCTTC. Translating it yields CASSQRQYNEQFF.

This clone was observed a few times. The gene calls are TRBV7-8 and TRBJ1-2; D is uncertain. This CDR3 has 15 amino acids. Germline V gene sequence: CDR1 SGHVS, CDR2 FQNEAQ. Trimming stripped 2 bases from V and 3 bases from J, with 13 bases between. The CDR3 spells CASSLLTRGHYGYTF. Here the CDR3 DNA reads TGTGCCAGCAGCTTACTGACACGCGGGCACTATGGCTACACCTTC.